This T cell receptor (beta chain) is drawn from a study of cytomegalovirus exposure and HLA in healthy donors. Turning to the study itself: Both the 120 validation repertoires and the approximately 620 first-cohort repertoires used the same platform, as reported by a later analysis.

In germline, CDR1 is MNHEY, CDR2 SVGAGI. The V gene lost 5 bases and the J gene lost 0 bases, with 10 bases spanning the gap. This CDR3 spans 14 amino acids. Generated by immunoSEQ multiplex PCR, the TCRdb table keeps only in-frame clones and is missing some. Among 120,000 or so clones listed, roughly nine tenths were seen once. General study results and limits: The tendency of first-cohort TCR clusters to co-occur in the 120 or so validation repertoires emerged from a later analysis. Through in vitro validation, a few CMV-associated chains were shown to be specific for CMV antigens. The study labeled around 160 TCR beta chains cytomegalovirus-associated.

Notes on this clone: Its antigen is as yet unknown.

The TCR sequence derives from a woman aged 18-35 years in good health and CMV-seronegative. Sequencing was carried out using PBMCs. The rearrangement links TRBV6-5 to TRBJ2-5, with D possibly matching TRBD1 (5 bases). This CDR3 is CASSRYRYQETQYF. The CDR3 bases are TGTGCCAGCAGTAGGTACAGGTACCAAGAGACCCAGTACTTC.